This T cell receptor (beta chain) was captured by sequencing in a study of shared clonotypes between healthy human individuals. Across the whole study: Per donor, CD8 memory used one plate, CD8 naive used two, CD4 memory used three and CD4 naive used three. The study's findings and limits: Several donors showed sharing of approximately 5% of naive CD4 clonotypes. Enrolling few donors narrowed the genetic and exposure-history diversity that was represented. Rarefaction indicated that sorted-subset sequencing remained incomplete although depth was large.

This CDR3 has 16 residues. Germline V gene data show CDR1 as ENHRY and CDR2 as SYGVKD. Trimming took off 0 bases at V and 1 base at J, with 9 bases between the two ends. As defined, naive CD8 cells were CD45RO-negative and positively selected for CCR7, with terminally differentiated effector memory CD45RA+ cells excluded. TCRdb's table, derived via immunoSEQ multiplex PCR, lists solely in-frame clones and lacks some. Of around 2,000,000 clones listed, about 95% are singletons. Remarks on this clone: Antigen: not known.

This chain connects TRBV10-3 to TRBJ2-2; no clear D gene. Sequencing was performed on naive CD8+ T cells sorted from blood. This sequence originates from a man aged 18 to 29 in good health. The CDR3 region has the DNA TGTGCCATCAGTGAGTCGTTCGGGCAGAACACCGGGGAGCTGTTTTTT. Translating gives CAISESFGQNTGELFF.